A selection of T cell receptor beta chains follows, all from one sample in a study of blood T cell repertoires in COVID-19. Assay: immunoSEQ multiplex PCR; the TCRdb copy retains only in-frame clones and omits some. The data show roughly 200,000 clones, 75% to 90% seen once. What was sequenced was peripheral blood. These receptors came from a man in his fifties or sixties with acute or convalescent COVID-19. Both conserved end residues are part of each CDR3. A D gene is named only where the DNA matches it firmly. Clone size appears in some rows only: once, few, many, or a class for an expanded clone.

16 NA TRBJ2-1 TRBV4-2 TRBD2 TGTGCCAGCAGCCAAGATTGGACTAGCGGGAGGAATGAGCAGTTCTTC CASSQDWTSGRNEQFF
16 NA TRBJ2-2 TRBV19 TRBD2 TGTGCCAGTAGTATCGTTAGCGGGAGAAAGACCGGGGAGCTGTTTTTT CASSIVSGRKTGELFF
15 once TRBJ2-5 TRBV6-2/TRBV6-3 TRBD1 TGTGCCAGCAGTTTGACAGGGTGGGACCAAGAGACCCAGTACTTC CASSLTGWDQETQYF
16 once TRBJ1-6 TRBV5-1 TRBD1 TGCGCCAGCAGCTTGGGGGAACAGGGGATTAATTCACCCCTCCACTTT CASSLGEQGINSPLHF
22 NA TRBJ2-3 TRBV9 TRBD2 TGTGCCAGCAGCGTAGGTCGATCGGGACTAGCGGGAGGGCCCCAAGGTACAGATACGCAGTATTTT CASSVGRSGLAGGPQGTDTQYF
15 once TRBJ2-3 TRBV28 NA TGTGCCAGCAGTCTAGTTAGCAGGGACACAGATACGCAGTATTTT CASSLVSRDTDTQYF
14 NA TRBJ2-2 TRBV6-5 NA TGTGCCAGCAGTTACTCGAGGTACACCGGGGAGCTGTTTTTT CASSYSRYTGELFF
14 NA TRBJ2-5 TRBV7-9 TRBD1 TGTGCCAGCAGCCCCTGGACAGGGCAAGAGACCCAGTACTTC CASSPWTGQETQYF
15 NA TRBJ1-6 TRBV7-8 TRBD1 TGTGCCAGCAGCTTAGGCGGACAGGGGGGTTCACCCCTCCACTTT CASSLGGQGGSPLHF
14 NA TRBJ1-2 TRBV4-2 NA TGTGCCAGCAGCCAAGATCAGGGTGGCTATGGCTACACCTTC CASSQDQGGYGYTF
17 NA TRBJ2-3 TRBV19 NA TGTGCCAGTAGTATAAAATTCCGGGACACAAGCACAGATACGCAGTATTTT CASSIKFRDTSTDTQYF
18 NA TRBJ2-3 TRBV4-1 TRBD2 TGCGCCAGCAGCCAAGATAGGACTAGCGGCCGGAAGGGAGATACGCAGTATTTT CASSQDRTSGRKGDTQYF
12 NA TRBJ1-2 TRBV28 NA TGTGCCAGCAGTCCCCTTTACTATGGCTACACCTTC CASSPLYYGYTF
13 NA TRBJ2-5 TRBV7-3 NA TGTGCCAGCAGCTTAAGCGCGGGCGCGACCCAGTACTTC CASSLSAGATQYF
12 NA TRBJ1-1 TRBV29-1 NA TGCAGCGTTCATGGGGGCGACACTGAAGCTTTCTTT CSVHGGDTEAFF
13 NA TRBJ2-1 TRBV6-2/TRBV6-3 NA TGTGCCAGCAGTTACAGGGGGTACCATGAGCAGTTCTTC CASSYRGYHEQFF
14 NA TRBJ1-1 TRBV6-6 NA TGTGCCAGCAGTTCGCTACAGGGGAACACTGAAGCTTTCTTT CASSSLQGNTEAFF
16 NA TRBJ2-1 TRBV28 NA TGTGCCAGCAGTTCGTTCGAGGCTCCCCATTACAATGAGCAGTTCTTC CASSSFEAPHYNEQFF
16 NA TRBJ2-3 TRBV7-2 TRBD2 TGTGCCAGCAGTCCGACTAGCGGGAGGGAGGCAGATACGCAGTATTTT CASSPTSGREADTQYF
16 NA TRBJ1-6 TRBV28 TRBD1 TGTGCCAGCAGTCCACGGACAGGGACCAATAATTCACCCCTCCACTTT CASSPRTGTNNSPLHF
18 NA TRBJ1-1 TRBV27 NA TGTGCCAGCAGTTTAATTTGGGGCGGATCAAAATCGAACACTGAAGCTTTCTTT CASSLIWGGSKSNTEAFF
14 NA TRBJ2-3 TRBV5-1 TRBD2 TGCGCCAGCGGACTAGCGGGAGTCATAGATACGCAGTATTTT CASGLAGVIDTQYF
15 NA TRBJ2-2 TRBV5-4 TRBD2 TGTGCCACCCACAACCAGGCGGGAGGGCCCGGGGAGCTGTTTTTT CATHNQAGGPGELFF
13 once TRBJ1-2 TRBV7-2 NA TGTGCCAGCAGCCCGGCAGGGTTCTTTGGCTACACCTTC CASSPAGFFGYTF
15 once TRBJ2-2 TRBV7-9 TRBD2 TGTGCCAGCAGCTCCTCTAGCGGGAGCACCGGGGAGCTGTTTTTT CASSSSSGSTGELFF
15 NA TRBJ1-1 TRBV11-2 NA TGTGCCAGCACCAATACGGGCAGGAGGGGCACTGAAGCTTTCTTT CASTNTGRRGTEAFF
15 NA TRBJ2-7 TRBV27 NA TGTGCCAGCAGTTTGAGGGGGGGGATATCCTACGAGCAGTACTTC CASSLRGGISYEQYF
13 once TRBJ1-1 TRBV5-4 TRBD1 TGTGCCAGCAGCGGGGGACAGTTCACTGAAGCTTTCTTT CASSGGQFTEAFF
14 NA TRBJ1-1 TRBV6-6 NA TGTGCCAGCAGTTACGGGTCAGGGGCATTTGAAGCTTTCTTT CASSYGSGAFEAFF
14 NA TRBJ1-1 TRBV3-1/TRBV3-2 TRBD1 TGTGCCAGCAGCCCGTGGGACAGAGACACTGAAGCTTTCTTT CASSPWDRDTEAFF
15 NA TRBJ1-5 TRBV27 TRBD1 TGTGCCAGCAGTCCCCTACCGACAGGGTTTCAGCCCCAGCATTTT CASSPLPTGFQPQHF
12 NA TRBJ2-1 TRBV5-1 NA TGCGCCAGCAGCTTAAACCGGAATGAGCAGTTCTTC CASSLNRNEQFF
15 NA TRBJ2-1 TRBV11-2 TRBD2 TGTGCCAGCAGCTTAAAAGCGGGATTTCCGAATGAGCAGTTCTTC CASSLKAGFPNEQFF
13 NA TRBJ2-1 TRBV24-1 TRBD2 TGTGCCACCGGGACGGGAGGTACACTGGAGCAGTTCTTC CATGTGGTLEQFF
15 NA TRBJ1-5 TRBV7-8 TRBD1 TGTGCCAGCAGCTACAGGGGCCGTGGAGATCAGCCCCAGCATTTT CASSYRGRGDQPQHF
15 NA TRBJ2-3 TRBV5-1 NA TGCGCCAGCAGCTCCTTTCGGGAGAGCACAGATACGCAGTATTTT CASSSFRESTDTQYF
15 NA TRBJ1-6 TRBV6-5 TRBD1 TGTGCCAGCAGTTGGGACAGGGTGTATAATTCACCCCTCCACTTT CASSWDRVYNSPLHF
14 few TRBJ1-2 TRBV18 TRBD1 TGTGCCAGCTCACCGACAGGGGGAATCAATTCCTACACCTTC CASSPTGGINSYTF
13 NA TRBJ2-7 TRBV12-3/TRBV12-4 NA TGTGCCAGCAGTCACTATCCCCGCTACGAGCAGTACTTC CASSHYPRYEQYF
16 NA TRBJ2-1 TRBV7-8 NA TGTGCCAGCAGTCCAGAGCGGGCCAACCCCTACAATGAGCAGTTCTTC CASSPERANPYNEQFF
16 NA TRBJ2-2 TRBV5-6 TRBD1 TGTGCCAGCAGCCAGAGGACAGGGGCCGCGGGCGGGGAGCTGTTTTTT CASSQRTGAAGGELFF
14 NA TRBJ1-3 TRBV5-1 TRBD1 TGCGCCAGCAGCGACCGGACAGGGGGAAACACCATATATTTT CASSDRTGGNTIYF